The 22 T cell receptor beta chains presented below share a single source sample, sequenced in a study of pediatric ulcerative colitis. Rectal tissue came from one to two pinch biopsies taken at colonoscopy. The repertoire was sequenced with immunoSEQ multiplex PCR; TCRdb's copy has only in-frame clones and lacks some. The sample yields under 50,000 clones, 78% seen once. Input material: gut tissue. The receptors were sampled from a girl between 10 and 17 years old with moderate ulcerative colitis.

This clone was seen more than once but under ten times. This chain joins TRBV29-1 and TRBJ1-2, with a possible D match to TRBD1 (5 bases). The CDR3 sequence is 15 residues long. Trimming left V 4 bases short and J 2 bases short, with 17 bases between. CDR1 and CDR2 (germline): SQVTM, ANQGSEA. Here the CDR3 DNA reads TGCAGCGTTGGGGGGAGGCCAGGCCTCAACTATGGCTACACCTTC. This translates into CSVGGRPGLNYGYTF. Filled out from reference TRBV29-1 and TRBJ1-2, the complete variable domain reads SAVISQKPSRDICQRGTSLTIQCQVDSQVTMMFWYRQQPGQSLTLIATANQGSEATYESGFVIDKFPISRPNLTFSTLTVSNMSPEDSSIYLCSVGGRPGLNYGYTFGSGTRLTVV.

The chain joins TRBV19 to TRBJ2-2; no clear D gene. This CDR3 is 17 amino acids long. The V gene lost 6 bases and the J gene lost 7 bases, with 24 bases spanning the gap. Germline loops: CDR1 LNHDA, CDR2 SQIVND (reference sequence). The CDR3 DNA sequence: TGTGCCAGTAGACCTTCTAGGCAGGCCGATGGATACGGGGAGCTGTTTTTT. It translates to CASRPSRQADGYGELFF. Drawing the rest from reference TRBV19 and TRBJ2-2, the complete variable domain is DGGITQSPKYLFRKEGQNVTLSCEQNLNHDAMYWYRQDPGQGLRLIYYSQIVNDFQKGDIAEGYSVSREKKESFPLTVTSAQKNPTAFYLCASRPSRQADGYGELFFGEGSRLTVL.

This sequence joins TRBV2 and TRBJ2-5; D is perhaps TRBD1 (6 bases). The V end was cut by 4 bases, the J end by 4 bases, with 7 bases between. Germline assignment: CDR1 SNHLY and CDR2 FYNNEI. The CDR3 is 12 amino acids. This chain's CDR3 is CASSGGGETQYF. CDR3 in DNA: TGTGCCAGCAGTGGAGGGGGAGAGACCCAGTACTTC.

The chain has TRBV4-2 and TRBJ2-7, with 8 bases lining up with TRBD1. The CDR3 sequence is 16 residues long. The V gene's germline CDR1 is LGHNA and CDR2 YNFKEQ. Trimming at V came to 5 bases and at J to 7 bases, leaving 16 bases not matched to a gene. The CDR3 DNA sequence: TGTGCCAGCAGCATCACCGACAGGGGCCGCCGGAGGGAGCAGTACTTC. Translated: CASSITDRGRRREQYF.

This clone was found once. The rearrangement joins TRBV19 to TRBJ2-3; D ambiguous. Trimming took 5 bases from V and 3 from J, leaving 18 bases between them. CDR1 LNHDA and CDR2 SQIVND come from the germline V gene (reference sequence). The CDR3 extends over 16 amino acids. CDR3 nucleotide sequence: TGTGCCAGTAGTGGGGTAGGAGAGTTTCATACAGATACGCAGTATTTT. This encodes CASSGVGEFHTDTQYF.

The chain has TRBV28 and TRBJ2-7; 9 nucleotides align to TRBD2. V lost 3 bases and J lost 2; bases outside the gene matches: 5. Germline V gives CDR1 MDHEN, CDR2 SYDVKM. The CDR3 consists of 15 residues. The CDR3 bases are TGTGCCAGCAGTTTTTTGGCTAGCGGGGCCTACGAGCAGTACTTC. Its protein is CASSFLASGAYEQYF.

This chain links TRBV4-2 with TRBJ1-1; unclear D gene. The CDR3 consists of 14 residues. Looked up from germline, CDR1 is LGHNA and CDR2 is YNFKEQ. V lost 2 bases and J 0 bases, leaving 7 bases between the germline ends. The CDR3 DNA is TGTGCCAGCAGCCAACCTGGCCTGAACACTGAAGCTTTCTTT. Protein: CASSQPGLNTEAFF.

V usage is TRBV15 and J usage is TRBJ2-5; the D is unclear. Germline V lookup: CDR1 LNHNV, CDR2 YYDKDF (reference sequence). The V end was cut by 1 base, the J end by 2 bases, with 8 bases between. This CDR3 is built from 14 residues. The CDR3 reads CATSRGQLQETQYF. The CDR3 bases are TGTGCCACCAGCAGAGGGCAGCTGCAAGAGACCCAGTACTTC.

The rearrangement links TRBV9 to TRBJ1-5, with a weak D call TRBD1 (5 bases). V lost 4 bases and J 1 base, leaving 6 bases between the germline ends. The CDR3 has 13 amino acids. From germline, CDR1 is SGDLS and CDR2 YYNGEE. The DNA for the CDR3 is TGTGCCAGCAGCCAGGGAAGCAATCAGCCCCAGCATTTT. It codes for CASSQGSNQPQHF.

The chain employs TRBV5-4 and TRBJ1-1; 11 bases fit TRBD1. This CDR3 comprises 14 residues. CDR1 and CDR2 from the germline V gene are SGHNT and YYREEE (reference sequence). J gave up 6 bases and V 2 bases, and 3 bases lay outside the gene matches. CDR3 loop: CASSFGQGAAEAFF. The CDR3 DNA sequence: TGTGCCAGCAGCTTTGGACAGGGGGCGGCTGAAGCTTTCTTT.

The V gene is TRBV29-1, the J gene TRBJ1-1; 7 bases fit TRBD1. Germline loops: CDR1 SQVTM, CDR2 ANQGSEA. CDR3 size: 14 residues. The V gene end was trimmed by 4 bases and the J gene end by 4 bases; junction bases not matched to a gene: 9. Here the CDR3 DNA reads TGCAGCGTTGTGCGAGGGGGCGCAAGCACTGAAGCTTTCTTT. Its protein is CSVVRGGASTEAFF.

This clone was seen more than once but under ten times. V and J are TRBV9 and TRBJ2-7; D unclear. Germline CDR1 SGDLS, CDR2 YYNGEE. The CDR3 extends over 12 amino acids. V shed 3 bases and J shed 6 bases, with 10 bases lying between them. In nucleotides, the CDR3 is TGTGCCAGCAGCGCCGGGCTGGGCGAGCAGTACTTC. As protein: CASSAGLGEQYF. Full variable domain (rest looked up from reference TRBV9 and TRBJ2-7): DSGVTQTPKHLITATGQRVTLRCSPRSGDLSVYWYQQSLDQGLQFLIQYYNGEERAKGNILERFSAQQFPDLHSELNLSSLELGDSALYFCASSAGLGEQYFGPGTRLTVT.

The CDR3 here is CASSSRQGAFYGYTF. The CDR3 nucleotides are TGTGCCAGCAGCTCGAGACAGGGGGCTTTCTATGGCTACACCTTC. The chain has TRBV5-6 and TRBJ1-2, with 10 nucleotides matching TRBD1. Per germline, CDR1 SGHDT and CDR2 YYEEEE. With V trimmed by 3 bases and J by 4 bases, 6 bases remained unmatched. This CDR3 is 15 amino acids long.

J is TRBJ1-2 and V is TRBV19; a possible D gene is TRBD1 (5 bases). V lost 5 bases to trimming and J lost 7 bases, with 14 bases between them. The CDR3 contains 13 residues. Germline values: CDR1 LNHDA, CDR2 SQIVND (reference sequence). CDR3 amino acids: CASSSGRAGGYTF. CDR3 sequence (DNA): TGTGCCAGTAGTTCCGGCAGGGCGGGTGGCTACACCTTC.

The chain uses TRBV25-1 and TRBJ2-7; TRBD1 aligns across 10 bases. Trimming at V came to 9 bases and at J to 5 bases, leaving 10 bases not matched to a gene. Per germline, CDR1 MGHDK and CDR2 SYGVNS. This CDR3 region has 14 residues. The CDR3 DNA is TGTGCCAGTGCTGGGGACAGGGGAGTGGACGAGCAGTACTTC. Residues: CASAGDRGVDEQYF.

This clone is a singleton in its sample. The chain uses TRBV19 and TRBJ2-1, with TRBD2 as a possible D gene (6 bases). Germline CDR1 reads LNHDA; CDR2 reads SQIVND (reference sequence). Trimming left V 3 bases short and J 0 bases short, with 18 bases between. This CDR3 region has 18 residues. The CDR3 coding sequence is TGTGCCAGTAGTATCCAGGGAGGATACGGAAGCTCCTACAATGAGCAGTTCTTC. It yields the protein CASSIQGGYGSSYNEQFF.

V gene TRBV5-1 combines with J gene TRBJ1-1, with 7 bases aligning to TRBD1. CDR3 length equals 15 residues. Germline loops: CDR1 SGHRS, CDR2 YFSETQ. V dropped 4 bases and J dropped 5; count of bases not matched to a gene: 11. CDR3 amino acids: CASSEQGPLGTEAFF. As DNA, the CDR3 is TGCGCCAGCAGCGAACAGGGGCCGTTAGGAACTGAAGCTTTCTTT.

In its sample, this clone was seen once. V is TRBV15 and J is TRBJ1-4; D perhaps matches TRBD1 (6 bases). The germline V gene encodes CDR1 LNHNV and CDR2 YYDKDF (reference sequence). CDR3 length: 17 amino acids. The ends were cut back, 0 bases at V and 8 bases at J, with 19 bases in the middle. CDR3 residues: CATSREKDSLGLEKLFF. CDR3 in DNA: TGTGCCACCAGCAGAGAAAAGGACAGCCTGGGGTTAGAAAAACTGTTTTTT. Together with reference TRBV15 and TRBJ1-4, the CDR3 gives the full variable domain: DAMVIQNPRYQVTQFGKPVTLSCSQTLNHNVMYWYQQKSSQAPKLLFHYYDKDFNNEADTPDNFQSRRPNTSFCFLDIRSPGLGDTAMYLCATSREKDSLGLEKLFFGSGTQLSVL.

The chain employs TRBV6-1 and TRBJ1-5; D is unclear. Germline V gene sequence: CDR1 MNHNS, CDR2 SASEGT. The CDR3 length is 14 residues. The V end lost 10 bases, the J end lost 0 bases, and 13 bases lay between the germline ends. CDR3 sequence reads: CATAWENSNQPQHF. CDR3 DNA: TGTGCCACCGCCTGGGAAAATAGCAATCAGCCCCAGCATTTT.

The chain is built from TRBV14 and TRBJ2-1, with 11 positions matching TRBD2. The V and J ends lost 2 bases and 3 bases, in that order; junction bases with no gene match: 6. CDR1 is SGHDN, CDR2 FVKESK, per germline. The CDR3 covers 17 residues. The CDR3 DNA follows: TGTGCCAGCAGCCAACCTGGGACTAGCGGCTTCTACAATGAGCAGTTCTTC. Translation gives CASSQPGTSGFYNEQFF.

This clone has only one observation. This chain joins TRBV5-4 and TRBJ2-5, with D possibly TRBD2 on 6 matching bases. The V gene lost 4 bases and the J gene lost 7 bases, with 8 bases spanning the gap. Germline V gene sequence: CDR1 SGHNT, CDR2 YYREEE (reference sequence). The CDR3 has 11 amino acids. DNA of the CDR3: TGTGCCAGCAGCCTGCGGGGGACCCAGTACTTC. Encoded protein: CASSLRGTQYF.

The chain employs TRBV7-9 and TRBJ2-7, with D maybe TRBD1 (6 bases). V was cut by 4 bases and J by 10 bases, with 11 bases left in between. The CDR3 covers 11 residues. In germline, CDR1 is SEHNR, CDR2 FQNEAQ (reference sequence). The CDR3 nucleotides are TGTGCCAGCAGCTCTCAGGGGTTACAGTACTTC. Translation gives CASSSQGLQYF.